This is a list of T cell receptor beta chains from one sample in a study of T cell repertoires in cytomegalovirus infection. TCRdb independently ran MiXCR on the reads; one entry per CDR3 protein. This table holds about 130,000 distinct CDR3 sequences, approximately 24% found once. No antigens are known for them. The sample taken for sequencing was PBMCs, sequenced either directly or after in vitro stimulation (not recorded which). The receptors were gathered from a human donor in good health (CMV status not recorded). Some clones in this sample may be carry-over from other donors' samples. The CDR3 runs from the conserved cysteine through the conserved F or W.

j_call v_call cdr3_aa
TRBJ2-7 TRBV7-2 CASSRGQGAPYEQYF
TRBJ2-5 TRBV19 CASSLLRFEGTQYF
TRBJ1-2 TRBV19 CASSMTLDSNYGYTF
TRBJ1-2 TRBV7-9 CASSSTTGGSNYGYTF
TRBJ2-2 TRBV18 CASQIRQDTGELFF
TRBJ1-6 TRBV4-3 CASSQDAEGGGSPLHF
TRBJ2-1 TRBV11-2 CASSTPGLSPSSEQFF
TRBJ1-1 TRBV7-4 CASSLEAVPATEAFF
TRBJ2-3 TRBV10-3 CASAGEETDTQYF
TRBJ2-7 TRBV6-5 CASKRAGGLHEQYF
TRBJ2-1 TRBV12-3/TRBV12-4 CASSLGRASAGGGNEQFF
TRBJ1-2 TRBV15 CATSREPPGAGYGYTF
TRBJ2-7 TRBV19 CASSKASGIPGEQYF
TRBJ2-1 TRBV7-2 CASRLTGTRSNNEQFF
TRBJ1-5 TRBV6-5 CASSPTGGGYQPQHF
TRBJ1-2 TRBV7-6 CASSLDSLMGYTF
TRBJ2-1 TRBV28 CASSLLLAGAGEQFF
TRBJ2-7 TRBV27 CASAALGVPEQYF
TRBJ2-3 TRBV12-3/TRBV12-4 CASRSSGRSDTQYF
TRBJ1-4 TRBV2 CASSGGQQNEKLFF
TRBJ2-7 TRBV4-1 CASSQPGLDAYEQYF
TRBJ2-1 TRBV29-1 CSVESGRGAIYNEQFF
TRBJ1-2 TRBV4-3 CASSRSGTGSNYGYTF
TRBJ2-1 TRBV4-2 CASSQAQMGSMNEQFF
TRBJ2-5 TRBV27 CASSSPGQGEETQYF
TRBJ2-5 TRBV7-6 CASSLVGQGASGLQTQYF
TRBJ1-6 TRBV18 CASSPQTNSPLHF
TRBJ2-7 TRBV10-3 CAISSPQGAREQYF
TRBJ1-2 TRBV9 CASSPMPGSNYGYTF
TRBJ2-1 TRBV7-9 CASSQSSGRGNEQFF
TRBJ2-5 TRBV5-8 CASDLVIWGETQYF
TRBJ2-5 TRBV6-5 CASSYGAGVRGETQYF
TRBJ2-3 TRBV19 CASSSGQFTDTQYF
TRBJ1-1 TRBV7-2 CASSLEWTGRTEAFF
TRBJ2-5 TRBV29-1 CSVSTDQETQYF
TRBJ1-1 TRBV6-2/TRBV6-3 CASSYTGTEAFF
TRBJ1-5 TRBV5-4 CASSFGPGLNQPQHF
TRBJ1-4 TRBV20-1 CSATTDRGLEKLFF
TRBJ2-1 TRBV6-2/TRBV6-3 CASRVAGGPLEQFF
TRBJ2-2 TRBV11-2 CASKKTGGAGGELFF
TRBJ2-1 TRBV5-6 CASSLGLAGLANEQFF
TRBJ2-4 TRBV25-1 CASSGQLAKNIQYF
TRBJ2-1 TRBV24-1 CATSDHVGLAESSYNEQFF
TRBJ2-1 TRBV12-3/TRBV12-4 CASSSTDRYNEQFF
TRBJ1-4 TRBV20-1 CSAEGESTNEKLFF
TRBJ2-3 TRBV20-1 CSARKGVRDTQYF
TRBJ1-5 TRBV19 CASQSVTGSNQPQHF
TRBJ2-6 TRBV12-3/TRBV12-4 CASSPTRAGANVLTF
TRBJ1-5 TRBV12-3/TRBV12-4 CASSPGQHVGNQPQHF
TRBJ1-1 TRBV7-2 CASSPWVRGTEAFF